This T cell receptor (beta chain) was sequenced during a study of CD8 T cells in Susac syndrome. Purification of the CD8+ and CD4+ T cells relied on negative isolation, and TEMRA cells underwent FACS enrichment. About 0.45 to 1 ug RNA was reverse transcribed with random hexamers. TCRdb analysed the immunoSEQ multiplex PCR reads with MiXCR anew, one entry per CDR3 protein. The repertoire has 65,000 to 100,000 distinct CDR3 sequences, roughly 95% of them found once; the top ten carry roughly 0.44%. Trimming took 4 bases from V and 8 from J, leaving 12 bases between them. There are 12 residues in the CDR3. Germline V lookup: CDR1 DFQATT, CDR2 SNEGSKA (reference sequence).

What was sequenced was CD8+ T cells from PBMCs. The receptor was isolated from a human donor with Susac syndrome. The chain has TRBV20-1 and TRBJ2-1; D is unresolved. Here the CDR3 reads CSATGRPDEQFF. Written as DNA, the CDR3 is TGCAGTGCTACAGGAAGGCCGGATGAGCAGTTCTTC.